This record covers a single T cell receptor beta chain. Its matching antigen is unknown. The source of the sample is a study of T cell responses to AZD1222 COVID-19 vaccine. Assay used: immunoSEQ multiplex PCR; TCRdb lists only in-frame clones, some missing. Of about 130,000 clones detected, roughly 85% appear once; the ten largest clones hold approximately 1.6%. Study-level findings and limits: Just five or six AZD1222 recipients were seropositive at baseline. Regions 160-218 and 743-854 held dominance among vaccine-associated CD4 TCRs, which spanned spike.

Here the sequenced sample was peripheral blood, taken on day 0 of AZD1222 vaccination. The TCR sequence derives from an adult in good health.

The CDR3 nucleotides read TGCGCCAGCACGTTAGAGGAGACCCAGTACTTC. This sequence encodes CASTLEETQYF. V is TRBV5-1 and J is TRBJ2-5; no definite D call. From germline, CDR1 is SGHRS and CDR2 YFSETQ. V lost 6 bases, J lost 5 bases, and 8 bases lay in between. CDR3 length: 11 amino acids.